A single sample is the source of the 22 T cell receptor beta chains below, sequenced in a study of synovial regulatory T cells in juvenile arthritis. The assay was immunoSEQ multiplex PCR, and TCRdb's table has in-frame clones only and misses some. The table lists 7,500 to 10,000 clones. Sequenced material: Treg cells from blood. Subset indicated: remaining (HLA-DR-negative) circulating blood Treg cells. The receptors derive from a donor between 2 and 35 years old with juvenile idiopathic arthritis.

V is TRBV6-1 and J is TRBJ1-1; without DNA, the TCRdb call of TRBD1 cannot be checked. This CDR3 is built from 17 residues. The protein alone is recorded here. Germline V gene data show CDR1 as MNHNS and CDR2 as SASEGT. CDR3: CASSDDLSGYRYTEAFF.

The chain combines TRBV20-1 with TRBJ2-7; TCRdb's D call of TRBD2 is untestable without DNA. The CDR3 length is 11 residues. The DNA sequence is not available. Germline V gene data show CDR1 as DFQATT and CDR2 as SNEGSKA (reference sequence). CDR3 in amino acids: CSARSPYEQYF.

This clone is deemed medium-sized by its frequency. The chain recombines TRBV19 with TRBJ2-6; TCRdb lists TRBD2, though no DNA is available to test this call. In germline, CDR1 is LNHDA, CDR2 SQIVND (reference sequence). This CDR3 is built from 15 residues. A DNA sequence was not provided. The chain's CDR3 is CASILTGTGANVLTF.

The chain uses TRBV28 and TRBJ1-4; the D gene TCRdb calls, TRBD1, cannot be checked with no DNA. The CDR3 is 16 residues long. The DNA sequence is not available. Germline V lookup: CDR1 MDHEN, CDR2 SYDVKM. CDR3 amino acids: CASSPTTGGRGEKLFF.

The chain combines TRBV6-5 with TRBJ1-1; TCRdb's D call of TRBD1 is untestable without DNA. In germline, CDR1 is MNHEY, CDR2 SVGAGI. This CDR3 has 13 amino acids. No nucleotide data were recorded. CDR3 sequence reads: CASSQRQGTEAFF.

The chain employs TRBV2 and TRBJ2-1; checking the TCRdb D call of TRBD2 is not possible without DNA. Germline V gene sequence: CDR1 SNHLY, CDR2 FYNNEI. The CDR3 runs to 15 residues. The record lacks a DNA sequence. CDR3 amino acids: CASSLSGKVDNEQFF. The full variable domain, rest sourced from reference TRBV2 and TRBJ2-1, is EPEVTQTPSHQVTQMGQEVILRCVPISNHLYFYWYRQILGQKVEFLVSFYNNEISEKSEIFDDQFSVERPDGSNFTLKIRSTKLEDSAMYFCASSLSGKVDNEQFFGPGTRLTVL.

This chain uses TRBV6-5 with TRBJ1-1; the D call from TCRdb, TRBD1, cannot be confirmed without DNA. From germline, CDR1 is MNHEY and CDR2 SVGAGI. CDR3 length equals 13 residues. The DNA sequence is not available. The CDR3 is CASRDTGGTEAFF.

The CDR3 here is CASSSGDRPYGYTF. The genes are TRBV28 and TRBJ1-2. CDR1 is MDHEN, CDR2 SYDVKM, per germline. This CDR3 contains 14 residues. This entry has no DNA.

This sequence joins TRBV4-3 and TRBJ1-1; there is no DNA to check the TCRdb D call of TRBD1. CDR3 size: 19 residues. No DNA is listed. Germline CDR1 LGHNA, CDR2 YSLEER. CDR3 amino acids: CASSQDSGTAGPLNTEAFF.

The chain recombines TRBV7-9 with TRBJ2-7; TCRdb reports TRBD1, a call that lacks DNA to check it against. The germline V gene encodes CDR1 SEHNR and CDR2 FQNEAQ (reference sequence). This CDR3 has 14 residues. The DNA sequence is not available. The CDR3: CASSPPPGSYEQYF.

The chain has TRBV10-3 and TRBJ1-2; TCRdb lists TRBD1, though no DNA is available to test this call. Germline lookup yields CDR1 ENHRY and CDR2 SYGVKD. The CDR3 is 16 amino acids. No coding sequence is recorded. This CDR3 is CAINQRTGEYGSGYTF.

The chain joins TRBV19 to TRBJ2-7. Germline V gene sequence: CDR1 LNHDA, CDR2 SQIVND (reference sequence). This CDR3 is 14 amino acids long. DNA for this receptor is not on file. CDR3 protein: CASSIGGFAYEQYF.

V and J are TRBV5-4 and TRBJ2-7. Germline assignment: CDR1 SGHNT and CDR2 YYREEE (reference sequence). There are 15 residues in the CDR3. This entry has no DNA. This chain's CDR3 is CASSSAGTTQYEQYF.

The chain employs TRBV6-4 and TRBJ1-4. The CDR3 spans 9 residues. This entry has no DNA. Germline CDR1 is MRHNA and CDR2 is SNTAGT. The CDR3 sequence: CAILGKLFF.

The CDR3 here is CASERGRGETQYF. The gene calls are TRBV28 and TRBJ2-5; TCRdb gives TRBD1 as the D gene, but with no DNA this cannot be confirmed. Per the germline V gene, CDR1 is MDHEN and CDR2 is SYDVKM. This CDR3 region has 13 residues. No coding sequence is recorded.

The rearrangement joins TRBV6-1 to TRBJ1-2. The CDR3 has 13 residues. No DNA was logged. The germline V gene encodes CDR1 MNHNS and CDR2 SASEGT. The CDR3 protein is CASSERQMYGYTF.

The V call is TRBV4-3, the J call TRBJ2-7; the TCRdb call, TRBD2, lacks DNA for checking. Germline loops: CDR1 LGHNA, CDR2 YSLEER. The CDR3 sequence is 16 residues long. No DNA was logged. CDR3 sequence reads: CASSQRGDGTSYEQYF.

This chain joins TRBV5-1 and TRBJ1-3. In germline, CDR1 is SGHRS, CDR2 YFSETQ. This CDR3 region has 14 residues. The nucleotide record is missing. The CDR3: CASRSAEGRNTIYF.

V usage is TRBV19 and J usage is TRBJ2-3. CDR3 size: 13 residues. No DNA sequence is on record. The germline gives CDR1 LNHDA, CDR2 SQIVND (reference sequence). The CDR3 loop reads CASSPRFTDTQYF.

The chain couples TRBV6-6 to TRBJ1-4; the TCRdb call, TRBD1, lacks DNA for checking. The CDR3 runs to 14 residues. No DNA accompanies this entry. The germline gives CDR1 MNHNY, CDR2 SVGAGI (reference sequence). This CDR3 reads CASSYKGVNEKLFF.

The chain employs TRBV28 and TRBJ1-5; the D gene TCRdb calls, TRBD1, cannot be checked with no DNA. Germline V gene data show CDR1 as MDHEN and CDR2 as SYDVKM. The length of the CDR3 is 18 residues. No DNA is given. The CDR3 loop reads CASSFLGLGSNSNQPQHF.

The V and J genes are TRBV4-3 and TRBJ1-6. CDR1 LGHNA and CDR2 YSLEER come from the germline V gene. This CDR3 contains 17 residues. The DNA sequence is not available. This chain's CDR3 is CASSQEIASSYNSPLHF.